This is a list of T cell receptor beta chains from one sample in a study of blood T cell repertoires in COVID-19. Clones were sequenced by immunoSEQ multiplex PCR, and TCRdb holds only the in-frame ones, with some missing. The data contain over 250,000 clones, around 90% of them seen just once; the ten biggest clones take up around 0.8%. The sample was peripheral blood. The source of these receptors is a woman between 25 and 40 years old with acute or convalescent COVID-19. Both conserved end residues are part of each CDR3. Fields, in order: clone size, V gene, J gene, D gene, CDR3 protein, CDR3 DNA. The D gene is left open where the match is weak. Clone size is not always given. Where it is, it says once, few, many or a class for expanded clones.

-	TRBV5-4	TRBJ2-1	TRBD2	CASSREGSGSNEQFF	TGTGCCAGCAGCCGGGAGGGTAGCGGGAGTAATGAGCAGTTCTTC
-	TRBV19	TRBJ2-5	-	CASSIAGAKETQYF	TGTGCCAGTAGTATCGCAGGGGCTAAAGAGACCCAGTACTTC
-	TRBV11-3	TRBJ2-3	TRBD1	CASRDRDTDTQYF	TGTGCCAGCCGGGACAGGGACACAGATACGCAGTATTTT
-	TRBV5-1	TRBJ2-7	-	CASSLDTPSYEQYF	TGCGCCAGCAGCTTGGACACCCCCTCCTACGAGCAGTACTTC
-	TRBV5-5	TRBJ2-7	-	CASSQGNPLHEQYF	TGTGCCAGCAGCCAGGGTAATCCTCTCCACGAGCAGTACTTC
-	TRBV6-5	TRBJ2-6	-	CASSQNRAGANVLTF	TGTGCCAGCAGCCAGAACAGAGCTGGGGCCAACGTCCTGACTTTC
-	TRBV6-1	TRBJ1-5	TRBD1	CASSEGTGLNQPQHF	TGTGCCAGCAGCGAAGGGACAGGCCTCAATCAGCCCCAGCATTTT
-	TRBV25-1	TRBJ2-2	-	CASRSTGNTGELFF	TGTGCCAGCAGATCAACAGGGAACACCGGGGAGCTGTTTTTT
-	TRBV5-1	TRBJ1-5	TRBD1	CASSPGGTGNQPQHF	TGCGCCAGCAGCCCCGGAGGGACAGGCAATCAGCCCCAGCATTTT
-	TRBV6-5	TRBJ2-7	-	CASSSSGPGASYEQYF	TGTGCCAGCAGTTCCTCCGGGCCAGGGGCCTCCTACGAGCAGTACTTC
-	TRBV19	TRBJ2-1	-	CASKQGSDNEQFF	TGTGCCAGCAAACAGGGATCTGACAATGAGCAGTTCTTC
-	TRBV2	TRBJ1-1	TRBD1	CASTEPQGVITEAFF	TGTGCCAGCACCGAACCTCAGGGGGTAATCACTGAAGCTTTCTTT
once	TRBV19	TRBJ2-5	TRBD1	CASSPRQGQETQYF	TGTGCCAGTAGTCCCCGACAGGGTCAAGAGACCCAGTACTTC
-	TRBV6-6	TRBJ2-7	-	CASSYDGRYEQYF	TGTGCCAGCAGTTACGATGGTCGGTACGAGCAGTACTTC
-	TRBV5-1	TRBJ1-4	TRBD1	CASSRDRGNEKLFF	TGCGCCAGCAGTAGGGACAGGGGGAATGAAAAACTGTTTTTT
-	TRBV19	TRBJ2-5	-	CASSISNQETQYF	TGTGCCAGTAGTATTAGTAACCAAGAGACCCAGTACTTC
-	TRBV9	TRBJ2-7	-	CASSVASDSSYEQYF	TGTGCCAGCAGCGTAGCTTCGGACAGCTCCTACGAGCAGTACTTC
few	TRBV25-1	TRBJ1-3	-	CASSQVTGNTIYF	TGTGCCAGCTCCCAGGTCACTGGAAACACCATATATTTT
-	TRBV7-2	TRBJ2-3	-	CASSPQGSGMDTQYF	TGTGCCAGCAGCCCTCAGGGTAGTGGTATGGATACGCAGTATTTT
-	TRBV7-3	TRBJ2-5	-	CASSSGQRGETQYF	TGTGCCAGCAGCTCAGGTCAAAGGGGAGAGACCCAGTACTTC
-	TRBV5-4	TRBJ2-3	TRBD2	CASSLITSGTDTQYF	TGTGCCAGCAGCTTGATTACTAGCGGCACAGATACGCAGTATTTT
-	TRBV19	TRBJ2-7	TRBD1	CASSTGTGTTEQYF	TGTGCCAGTTCCACCGGGACAGGTACGACCGAGCAGTACTTC
-	TRBV19	TRBJ1-1	-	CASRNRDTTFSTEAFF	TGTGCCAGTAGAAACCGGGATACCACCTTTAGCACTGAAGCTTTCTTT
-	TRBV12-5	TRBJ2-7	-	CASGLTRDLPYEQYF	TGTGCTAGTGGTTTGACCAGGGATTTACCCTACGAGCAGTACTTC
-	TRBV6-1	TRBJ2-7	TRBD2	CASSEGPGRIYEQYF	TGTGCCAGCAGTGAAGGCCCCGGGAGGATTTACGAGCAGTACTTC
-	TRBV11-3	TRBJ2-3	TRBD2	CASSERRLAGVTDTQYF	TGTGCCAGCAGCGAAAGGAGACTAGCGGGGGTAACAGATACGCAGTATTTT
-	TRBV18	TRBJ1-5	-	CASSPRAVAYSNQPQHF	TGTGCCAGCTCACCACGAGCCGTTGCCTATAGCAATCAGCCCCAGCATTTT
-	TRBV27	TRBJ2-7	TRBD1	CASSRTGGSYEQYF	TGTGCCAGCAGCCGGACAGGGGGCTCCTACGAGCAGTACTTC
-	TRBV30	TRBJ1-2	-	CAWRTGYGYTF	TGTGCCTGGAGAACGGGATATGGCTACACCTTC
-	TRBV9	TRBJ2-7	-	CASSLAGNEQYF	TGTGCCAGCAGCCTCGCGGGGAACGAGCAGTACTTC
-	TRBV10-3	TRBJ2-5	TRBD2	CATRVSGTSGRQETQYF	TGTGCCACCCGCGTATCAGGGACTAGCGGACGACAAGAGACCCAGTACTTC
-	TRBV30	TRBJ2-3	TRBD2	CAWRPTSGRAQRTDTQYF	TGTGCCTGGAGGCCGACTAGCGGGAGGGCCCAACGCACAGATACGCAGTATTTT
-	TRBV19	TRBJ1-5	TRBD1	CASSPIQGALNQPQHF	TGTGCCAGTAGCCCCATACAGGGGGCTTTGAATCAGCCCCAGCATTTT
once	TRBV3-1/TRBV3-2	TRBJ1-4	-	CASSQVGGAGKLFF	TGTGCCAGCAGCCAAGTGGGGGGGGCAGGAAAACTGTTTTTT
-	TRBV7-9	TRBJ2-7	-	CASSSAATAYEQYF	TGTGCCAGCAGCTCCGCCGCGACAGCCTACGAGCAGTACTTC